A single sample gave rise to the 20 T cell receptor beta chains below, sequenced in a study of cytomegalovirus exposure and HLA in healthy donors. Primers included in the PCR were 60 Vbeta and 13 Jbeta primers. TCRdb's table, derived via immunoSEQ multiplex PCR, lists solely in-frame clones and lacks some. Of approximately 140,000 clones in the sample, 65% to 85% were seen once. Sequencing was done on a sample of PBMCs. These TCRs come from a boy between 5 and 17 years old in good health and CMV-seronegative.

CDR3 protein: CSAWLDHEQYF. The CDR3 region has the DNA TGCAGTGCTTGGCTAGATCACGAGCAGTACTTC. The chain couples TRBV20-1 to TRBJ2-7; the D is unclear. The CDR3 totals 11 residues. Germline V gene sequence: CDR1 DFQATT, CDR2 SNEGSKA (reference sequence). Trimming removed 5 bases from V and 5 bases from J, with 10 bases in between.

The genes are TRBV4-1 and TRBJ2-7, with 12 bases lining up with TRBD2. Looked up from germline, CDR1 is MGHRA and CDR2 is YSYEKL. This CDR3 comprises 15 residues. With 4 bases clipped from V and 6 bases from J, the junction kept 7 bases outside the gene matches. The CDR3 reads CASSPGLAGLAEQYF. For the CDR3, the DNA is TGCGCCAGCAGCCCCGGACTAGCGGGATTGGCCGAGCAGTACTTC.

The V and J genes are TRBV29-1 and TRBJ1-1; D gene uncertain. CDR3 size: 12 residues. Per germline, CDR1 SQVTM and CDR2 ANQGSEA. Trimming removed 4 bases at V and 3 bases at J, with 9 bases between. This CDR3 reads CSVAEVYTEAFF. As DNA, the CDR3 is TGCAGCGTTGCGGAGGTTTACACTGAAGCTTTCTTT. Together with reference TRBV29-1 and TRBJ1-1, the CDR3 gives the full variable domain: SAVISQKPSRDICQRGTSLTIQCQVDSQVTMMFWYRQQPGQSLTLIATANQGSEATYESGFVIDKFPISRPNLTFSTLTVSNMSPEDSSIYLCSVAEVYTEAFFGQGTRLTVV.

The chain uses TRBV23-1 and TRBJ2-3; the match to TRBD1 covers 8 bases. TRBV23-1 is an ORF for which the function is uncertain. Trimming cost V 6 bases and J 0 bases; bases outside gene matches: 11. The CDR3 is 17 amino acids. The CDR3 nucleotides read TGCGCCAGCAGGACAGGGGAAGGGCCCTCTAGCACAGATACGCAGTATTTT. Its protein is CASRTGEGPSSTDTQYF.

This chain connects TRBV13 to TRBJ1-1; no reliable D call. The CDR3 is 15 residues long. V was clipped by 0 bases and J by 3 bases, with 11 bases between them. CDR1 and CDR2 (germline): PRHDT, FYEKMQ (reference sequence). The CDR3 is CASSLGTGFDTEAFF. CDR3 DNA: TGTGCCAGCAGCTTAGGTACGGGGTTTGACACTGAAGCTTTCTTT.

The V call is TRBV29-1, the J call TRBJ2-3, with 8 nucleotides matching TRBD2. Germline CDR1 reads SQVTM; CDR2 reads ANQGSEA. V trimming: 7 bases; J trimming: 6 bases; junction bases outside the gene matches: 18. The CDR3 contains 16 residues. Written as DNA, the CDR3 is TGCAGCGGGAGGGGGGGTCTAGCGGGTCCTGCGGATACGCAGTATTTT. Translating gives CSGRGGLAGPADTQYF.

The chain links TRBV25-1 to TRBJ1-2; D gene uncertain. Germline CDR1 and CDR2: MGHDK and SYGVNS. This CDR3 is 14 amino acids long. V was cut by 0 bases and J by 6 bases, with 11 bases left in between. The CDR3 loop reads CASSEYRGHNGYTF. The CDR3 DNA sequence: TGTGCCAGCAGTGAATATAGAGGGCACAATGGCTACACCTTC.

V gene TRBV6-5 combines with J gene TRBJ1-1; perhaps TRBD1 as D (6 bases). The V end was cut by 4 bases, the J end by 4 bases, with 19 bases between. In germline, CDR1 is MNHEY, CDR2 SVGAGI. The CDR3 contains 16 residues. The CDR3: CASSFGGVGLTTEAFF. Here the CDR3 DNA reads TGTGCCAGCAGTTTTGGGGGCGTGGGCCTTACCACTGAAGCTTTCTTT.

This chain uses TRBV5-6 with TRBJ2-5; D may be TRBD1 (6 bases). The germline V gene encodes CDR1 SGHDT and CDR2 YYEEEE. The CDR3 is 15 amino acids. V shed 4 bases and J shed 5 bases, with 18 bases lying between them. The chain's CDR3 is CASSDFNRVRETQYF. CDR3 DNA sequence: TGTGCCAGCAGCGATTTTAACAGGGTGCGGGAGACCCAGTACTTC.

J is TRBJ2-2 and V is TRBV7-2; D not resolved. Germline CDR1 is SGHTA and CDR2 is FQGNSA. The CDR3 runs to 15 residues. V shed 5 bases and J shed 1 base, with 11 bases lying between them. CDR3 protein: CASSAAHGNTGELFF. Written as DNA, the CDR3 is TGTGCCAGCAGCGCGGCCCATGGGAACACCGGGGAGCTGTTTTTT.

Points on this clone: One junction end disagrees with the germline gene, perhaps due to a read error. In DNA form, the CDR3 reads TGTGCCAGCAGCCCGGCGACATACAGTGAGCAGTTCTTC. This translates into CASSPATYSEQFF. The V gene is TRBV5-4, the J gene TRBJ2-1, with D unclear. There are 13 residues in the CDR3. CDR1 is SGHNT, CDR2 YYREEE, per germline (reference sequence).

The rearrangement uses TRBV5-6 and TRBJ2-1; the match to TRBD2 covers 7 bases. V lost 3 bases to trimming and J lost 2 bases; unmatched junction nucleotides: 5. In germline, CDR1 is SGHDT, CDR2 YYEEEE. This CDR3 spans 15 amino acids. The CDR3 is CASSSGTNPYNEQFF. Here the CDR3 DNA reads TGTGCCAGCAGCTCGGGGACTAACCCCTACAATGAGCAGTTCTTC.

CDR3 DNA: TGCGCCAGCAGCTCCACTACAGGGATGGGCACTGAAGCTTTCTTT. Its protein is CASSSTTGMGTEAFF. The rearrangement links TRBV5-1 to TRBJ1-1; D perhaps matches TRBD1 (6 bases). Trimming took off 3 bases at V and 4 bases at J, with 16 bases between the two ends. Looked up from germline, CDR1 is SGHRS and CDR2 is YFSETQ. This CDR3 has 15 amino acids.

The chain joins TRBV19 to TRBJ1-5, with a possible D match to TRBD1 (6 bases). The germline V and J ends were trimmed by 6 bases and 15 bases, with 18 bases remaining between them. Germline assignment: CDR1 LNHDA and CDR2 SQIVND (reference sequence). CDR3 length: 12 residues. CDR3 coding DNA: TGTGCCAGTAGATACCCCGGGACACCTTCGCATTTT. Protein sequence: CASRYPGTPSHF. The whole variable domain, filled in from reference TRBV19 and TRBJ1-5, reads DGGITQSPKYLFRKEGQNVTLSCEQNLNHDAMYWYRQDPGQGLRLIYYSQIVNDFQKGDIAEGYSVSREKKESFPLTVTSAQKNPTAFYLCASRYPGTPSHFGDGTRLSIL.

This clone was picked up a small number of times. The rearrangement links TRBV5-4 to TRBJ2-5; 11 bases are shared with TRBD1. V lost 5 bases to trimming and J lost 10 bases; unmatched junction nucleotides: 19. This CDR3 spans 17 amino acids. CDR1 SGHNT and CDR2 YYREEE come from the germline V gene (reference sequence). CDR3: CASRSWGVGQGDEIQYF. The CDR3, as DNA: TGTGCCAGCAGATCTTGGGGCGTGGGACAGGGGGATGAAATCCAGTACTTC.

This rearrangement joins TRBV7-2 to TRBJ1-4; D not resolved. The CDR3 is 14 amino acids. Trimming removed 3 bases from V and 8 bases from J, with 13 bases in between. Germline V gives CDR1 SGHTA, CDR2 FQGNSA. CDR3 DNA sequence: TGTGCCAGCAGCTTGGATAGGGCGGGCGAAAAACTGTTTTTT. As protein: CASSLDRAGEKLFF.

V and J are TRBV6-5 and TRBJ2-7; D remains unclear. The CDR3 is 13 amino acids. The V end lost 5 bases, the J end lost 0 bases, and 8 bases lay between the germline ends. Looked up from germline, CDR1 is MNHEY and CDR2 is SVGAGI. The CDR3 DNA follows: TGTGCCAGCAGTCCTTCGGGCTCCTACGAGCAGTACTTC. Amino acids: CASSPSGSYEQYF.

This CDR3 reads CASRKRGTNLYEQYF. Here the CDR3 DNA reads TGTGCCAGCAGAAAAAGGGGAACTAATCTATACGAGCAGTACTTC. The chain carries TRBV6-5 and TRBJ2-7; perhaps TRBD1 as D (5 bases). Looked up from germline, CDR1 is MNHEY and CDR2 is SVGAGI. V lost 6 bases to trimming and J lost 4 bases, with 19 bases between them. The CDR3 contains 15 residues.

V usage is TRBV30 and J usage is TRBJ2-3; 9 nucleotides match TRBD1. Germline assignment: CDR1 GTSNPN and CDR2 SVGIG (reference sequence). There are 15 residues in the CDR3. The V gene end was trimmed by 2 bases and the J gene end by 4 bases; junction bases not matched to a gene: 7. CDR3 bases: TGTGCCTGGAGTACGGGACAGGGAGGAGCAGATACGCAGTATTTT. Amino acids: CAWSTGQGGADTQYF.

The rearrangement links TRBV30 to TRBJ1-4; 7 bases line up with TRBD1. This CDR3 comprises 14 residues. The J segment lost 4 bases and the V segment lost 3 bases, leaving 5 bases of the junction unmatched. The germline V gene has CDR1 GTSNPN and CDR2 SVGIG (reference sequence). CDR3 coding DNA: TGTGCCTGGAGAAGACAGGGTAGTAATGAAAAACTGTTTTTT. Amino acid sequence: CAWRRQGSNEKLFF.